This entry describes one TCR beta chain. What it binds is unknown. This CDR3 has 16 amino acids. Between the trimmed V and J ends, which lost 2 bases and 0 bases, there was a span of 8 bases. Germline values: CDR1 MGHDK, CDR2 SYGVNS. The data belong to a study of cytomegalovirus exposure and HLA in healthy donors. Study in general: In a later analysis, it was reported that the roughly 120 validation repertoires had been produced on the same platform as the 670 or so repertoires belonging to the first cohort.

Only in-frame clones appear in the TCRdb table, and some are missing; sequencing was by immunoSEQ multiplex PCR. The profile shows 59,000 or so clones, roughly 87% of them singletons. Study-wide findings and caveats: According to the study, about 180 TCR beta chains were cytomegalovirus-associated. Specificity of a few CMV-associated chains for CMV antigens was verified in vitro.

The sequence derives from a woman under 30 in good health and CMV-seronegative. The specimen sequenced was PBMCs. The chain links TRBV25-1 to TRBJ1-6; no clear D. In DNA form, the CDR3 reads TGTGCCAGCAGTGAAATTGGGAGCTCCTATAATTCACCCCTCCACTTT. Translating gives CASSEIGSSYNSPLHF. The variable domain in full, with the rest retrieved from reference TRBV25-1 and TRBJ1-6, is EADIYQTPRYLVIGTGKKITLECSQTMGHDKMYWYQQDPGMELHLIHYSYGVNSTEKGDLSSESTVSRIRTEHFPLTLESARPSHTSQYLCASSEIGSSYNSPLHFGNGTRLTVT.